The T cell receptor (beta chain) described here comes from a study of T cell repertoires in cytomegalovirus infection. Study context: Matching HLA type and CMV infection were both indicated by public TCR beta signatures.

Study outcomes and limitations: HLA-C-restricted CMV-specific TCR beta clonotypes were dominant in the ex vivo response.

TCRdb reprocessed the reads via MiXCR and lists one record per CDR3 protein. Of roughly 280,000 distinct CDR3 sequences in the sample, approximately 10% are singletons; the top ten hold about 15%. The ends were cut back, 5 bases at V and 7 bases at J, with 12 bases in the middle. The CDR3 runs to 12 residues. Germline values: CDR1 MNHNY, CDR2 SVGAGI (reference sequence). At least ten counts were recorded for this clonotype. As yet, its antigen is unknown. This clonotype was sampled from a human donor in good health (CMV status not recorded). Some clones in this sample may be carry-over from other donors' samples. The rearrangement links TRBV6-6 to TRBJ2-7; TRBD2 is a possible D gene (6 bases). Sequencing was done on a sample of PBMCs. The CDR3 spells CASSRGAWEQYF. CDR3 DNA: TGTGCCAGCAGTCGCGGGGCATGGGAGCAGTACTTC.